Listed below are T cell receptor beta chains from one sample, sequenced in a study of blood T cell repertoires in COVID-19. Libraries were prepared by immunoSEQ multiplex PCR; TCRdb keeps only in-frame clonotypes and omits some of them. The table has 200,000 to 250,000 clones, almost 90% seen once. Material: PBMCs or T cells enriched from blood (not recorded which). The receptors were sampled from a man between 25 and 39 years old who had been exposed to COVID-19. The CDR3 runs from the conserved cysteine through the conserved F or W. Fields, in order: V gene, clone size, J gene, D gene, CDR3 protein, CDR3 DNA. D genes are given only for firm matches. Clone sizes are given selectively: once, few, many, or a class where the clone is expanded.

>TRBV12-3/TRBV12-4|NA|TRBJ2-7|NA
CASSHPGYEQYF
TGTGCCAGCAGTCACCCGGGGTACGAGCAGTACTTC
>TRBV12-3/TRBV12-4|NA|TRBJ2-3|NA
CASSFPNTDTQYF
TGTGCCAGCAGTTTCCCCAACACAGATACGCAGTATTTT
>TRBV24-1|once|TRBJ1-2|TRBD1
CATSPSPGQGVGPHF
TGTGCCACCAGCCCTTCCCCGGGACAGGGGGTAGGGCCACACTTC
>TRBV18|NA|TRBJ1-4|NA
CASSPDKTNEKLFF
TGTGCCAGCTCACCCGACAAGACTAATGAAAAACTGTTTTTT
>TRBV18|NA|TRBJ2-7|TRBD1
CASSLITPGQGSYEQYF
TGTGCCAGCTCACTGATCACCCCGGGACAGGGATCCTACGAGCAGTACTTC
>TRBV18|NA|TRBJ1-5|TRBD1
CASSLGQADYNQPQHF
TGTGCCAGCTCACTAGGACAGGCCGACTACAATCAGCCCCAGCATTTT
>TRBV4-3|NA|TRBJ1-1|TRBD1
CASSQGATGRGNTEAFF
TGCGCCAGCAGCCAGGGGGCGACAGGGCGGGGGAACACTGAAGCTTTCTTT
>TRBV7-2|NA|TRBJ2-2|TRBD1
CASSSQTGGANGELFF
TGTGCCAGCAGCTCCCAGACAGGGGGCGCGAACGGGGAGCTGTTTTTT
>TRBV20-1|NA|TRBJ2-3|NA
CSASSDGQFTDTQYF
TGCAGTGCTAGTTCGGACGGACAATTCACAGATACGCAGTATTTT
>TRBV5-1|NA|TRBJ2-1|TRBD2
CASSFAGVDEQFF
TGCGCCAGCAGCTTTGCGGGGGTTGATGAGCAGTTCTTC
>TRBV10-3|NA|TRBJ1-6|NA
CAIREVGSPLHF
TGTGCCATCAGAGAAGTCGGTTCACCCCTCCACTTT
>TRBV5-1|NA|TRBJ2-5|TRBD2
CASSTGTSGGQETQYF
TGCGCCAGCAGTACCGGGACTAGCGGGGGACAAGAGACCCAGTACTTC
>TRBV9|NA|TRBJ1-5|NA
CASSVDWSGQPQHF
TGTGCCAGCAGCGTGGATTGGTCAGGTCAGCCCCAGCATTTT
>TRBV11-2|NA|TRBJ2-2|NA
CASSWLSGGELFF
TGTGCCAGCAGCTGGTTGTCCGGCGGGGAGCTGTTTTTT
>TRBV6-5|NA|TRBJ1-5|NA
CASRPDRFYQPQHF
TGTGCCAGCAGACCTGACAGATTCTATCAGCCCCAGCATTTT
>TRBV29-1|NA|TRBJ2-1|TRBD1
CSVVRTGPRNEQFF
TGCAGCGTTGTTAGGACAGGGCCTAGGAATGAGCAGTTCTTC
>TRBV5-4|NA|TRBJ2-1|NA
CASWQRGTPDNEQFF
TGTGCCAGCTGGCAACGAGGCACGCCTGACAATGAGCAGTTCTTC
>TRBV6-1|NA|TRBJ1-2|NA
CASSDGQKFGLRYGYTF
TGTGCCAGCAGTGATGGACAGAAATTTGGACTTCGGTATGGCTACACCTTC
>TRBV7-9|NA|TRBJ2-3|NA
CASSLLSSTDTQYF
TGTGCCAGCAGCTTATTGTCTAGCACAGATACGCAGTATTTT
>TRBV7-2|NA|TRBJ2-2|NA
CASSSLYDRENTGELFF
TGTGCCAGCAGCTCCCTCTACGATCGGGAGAACACCGGGGAGCTGTTTTTT
>TRBV5-1|few|TRBJ2-2|TRBD2
CASSSGLAGTGELFF
TGCGCCAGCAGCTCGGGACTAGCGGGGACCGGGGAGCTGTTTTTT
>TRBV6-5|NA|TRBJ1-2|NA
CASSRTPRVDGYTF
TGTGCCAGCAGTAGAACGCCGCGGGTCGATGGCTACACCTTC
>TRBV3-1/TRBV3-2|once|TRBJ1-2|TRBD1
CASSQGQGTYGYTF
TGTGCCAGCAGCCAAGGACAGGGTACCTATGGCTACACCTTC
>TRBV6-5|once|TRBJ1-5|NA
CASRFREDQPQHF
TGTGCCAGCAGATTCAGGGAGGATCAGCCCCAGCATTTT
>TRBV7-2|NA|TRBJ1-6|NA
CASHKTGLSNNSPLHF
TGTGCCAGCCACAAGACAGGCCTTAGTAATAATTCACCCCTCCACTTT
>TRBV4-3|NA|TRBJ1-5|NA
CASSQSSNQPQHF
TGCGCCAGCAGCCAGTCCAGTAATCAGCCCCAGCATTTT